This T cell receptor beta chain was recorded in a study of cytomegalovirus exposure and HLA in healthy donors. On the study more broadly: Within the Caucasian-associated ancestry cluster were around 81% of the roughly 400 genotyped donors.

CDR3 length: 15 residues. V dropped 0 bases and J dropped 2; count of bases not matched to a gene: 4. CDR1 and CDR2 (germline): SGHRS, YFSETQ. In the case of this clone: Its antigen is unidentified.

Study-wide results and limits: In a later analysis, most CMV-associated TCR beta chains appeared HLA-restricted.

Primers included in the PCR were 60 Vbeta and 13 Jbeta primers. The table came from immunoSEQ multiplex PCR; TCRdb's copy has only in-frame clones and leaves some out. The repertoire table contains roughly 150,000 clones. The TCR comes from a woman in her fifties or sixties in good health and CMV-seronegative. The specimen was PBMCs. J is TRBJ2-7 and V is TRBV5-1, with TRBD1 matching over 8 bases. CDR3 protein: CASSLAGTGTYEQYF. The CDR3 DNA reads TGCGCCAGCAGCTTGGCCGGGACAGGAACCTACGAGCAGTACTTC.